This note documents a single TCR beta chain sequence. Its antigen is undetermined. At a deep level, the assay was run. Each sorted subset replicate got 200 ng genomic DNA, around 29,000 genomes. The table came from immunoSEQ multiplex PCR; TCRdb's copy has only in-frame clones and leaves some out. The sample holds about 2.4 million clones, approximately 94% seen once. This specimen comes from a study of shared clonotypes between healthy human individuals. V was pared by 1 base and J by 9 bases, with 14 bases between. Germline values: CDR1 SGHRS, CDR2 YFSETQ. The length of the CDR3 is 14 residues. Study findings and constraints: Non-shared clonotypes had lower generation probabilities than clonotypes shared by all four sorted-subset donors.

V usage is TRBV5-1 and J usage is TRBJ2-1, with D possibly TRBD1 on 5 matching bases. The sequence was collected from a man aged 18 to 29 in good health. Some clones in this sample may be carry-over from other donors' samples. Sequenced material: naive CD4+ T cells from PBMCs. Subset indicated: CD45RA+ positively selected. CDR3 sequence: CASSLLPGLSEQFF. CDR3 DNA sequence: TGCGCCAGCAGCTTGCTCCCAGGGTTGAGTGAGCAGTTCTTC.